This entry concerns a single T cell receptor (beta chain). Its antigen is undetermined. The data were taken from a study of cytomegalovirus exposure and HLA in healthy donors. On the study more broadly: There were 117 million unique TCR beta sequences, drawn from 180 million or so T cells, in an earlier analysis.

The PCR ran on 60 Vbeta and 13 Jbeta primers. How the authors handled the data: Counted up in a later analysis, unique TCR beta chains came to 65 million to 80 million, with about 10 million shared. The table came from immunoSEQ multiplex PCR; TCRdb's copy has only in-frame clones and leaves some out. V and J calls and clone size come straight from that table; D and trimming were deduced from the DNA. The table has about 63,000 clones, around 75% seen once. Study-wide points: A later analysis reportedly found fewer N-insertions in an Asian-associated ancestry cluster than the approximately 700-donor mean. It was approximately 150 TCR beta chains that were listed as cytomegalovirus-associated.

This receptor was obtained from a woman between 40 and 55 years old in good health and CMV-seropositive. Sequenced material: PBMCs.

CDR3 amino acids: CAWRRSATNEKLFF. DNA for the CDR3: TGTGCCTGGAGACGGAGCGCAACTAATGAAAAACTGTTTTTT. This chain connects TRBV30 to TRBJ1-4; D is unclear. Germline lookup yields CDR1 GTSNPN and CDR2 SVGIG (reference sequence). The V gene lost 3 bases and the J gene lost 0 bases, with 8 bases spanning the gap. The CDR3 is 14 amino acids.